The 32 T cell receptor beta chains listed next were all sequenced from one sample in a study of technical replicates of blood from several donors. Assay: immunoSEQ multiplex PCR; the TCRdb copy retains only in-frame clones and omits some. The data contain approximately 15,000 clones, roughly 80% of them singletons. Sequencing used PBMCs. Source of these receptors: a human donor in good health.

V is TRBV19 and J is TRBJ2-3, with D possibly being TRBD2 (5 bases). There are 16 residues in the CDR3. Germline V gene sequence: CDR1 LNHDA, CDR2 SQIVND (reference sequence). V lost 6 bases to trimming and J lost 4 bases, with 20 bases between them. The CDR3 region is CASSGRLGSWADTQYF. The CDR3 DNA is TGTGCCAGTAGCGGCCGTTTAGGGAGTTGGGCAGATACGCAGTATTTT.

The chain uses TRBV6-6 and TRBJ1-1; D possibly corresponds to TRBD1 (6 bases). The CDR3 extends over 13 amino acids. Germline V gene data show CDR1 as MNHNY and CDR2 as SVGAGI (reference sequence). V lost 10 bases and J 1 base, leaving 13 bases between the germline ends. The CDR3 sequence is CANAPGQNTEAFF. The CDR3 DNA reads TGTGCCAACGCACCGGGACAGAACACTGAAGCTTTCTTT.

The gene calls are TRBV30 and TRBJ2-1; 9 bases map to TRBD2. V dropped 0 bases and J dropped 2; count of bases not matched to a gene: 8. The germline CDR1 and CDR2 sequences are GTSNPN and SVGIG (reference sequence). CDR3 size: 17 residues. This CDR3 is CAWSVEWTSDTYNEQFF. The CDR3 nucleotides read TGTGCCTGGAGTGTAGAGTGGACTAGCGATACCTACAATGAGCAGTTCTTC. The full variable domain, completed using reference TRBV30 and TRBJ2-1, is SQTIHQWPATLVQPVGSPLSLECTVEGTSNPNLYWYRQAAGRGLQLLFYSVGIGQISSEVPQNLSASRPQDRQFILSSKKLLLSDSGFYLCAWSVEWTSDTYNEQFFGPGTRLTVL.

The V and J genes are TRBV7-3 and TRBJ2-3; weak D call: TRBD2 (7 bases). V lost 5 bases, J lost 0 bases, and 15 bases lay in between. Germline V gene sequence: CDR1 SGHTA, CDR2 FQGTGA. This CDR3 has 16 residues. The CDR3 sequence is CASSQQGGFSTDTQYF. CDR3 sequence (DNA): TGTGCCAGCAGCCAACAGGGAGGGTTTAGCACAGATACGCAGTATTTT.

This chain uses TRBV19 with TRBJ2-7; maybe TRBD2 (6 bases). CDR1 is LNHDA, CDR2 SQIVND, per germline (reference sequence). The ends were cut back, 9 bases at V and 4 bases at J, with 19 bases in the middle. CDR3 size: 14 residues. The CDR3 nucleotides read TGTGCCAGCTCCCCGGGGGTAGCGGAGTACGAGCAGTACTTC. As protein: CASSPGVAEYEQYF.

The chain has TRBV5-1 and TRBJ2-2; 9 bases are a match to TRBD2. The germline CDR1 and CDR2 sequences are SGHRS and YFSETQ. The V and J ends lost 0 bases and 4 bases, in that order; junction bases with no gene match: 7. CDR3 length: 17 amino acids. The CDR3 nucleotides are TGCGCCAGCAGCTTGGGCCCGGGACTAGCCGGCACCGGGGAGCTGTTTTTT. Protein sequence: CASSLGPGLAGTGELFF. The full variable domain, in which reference TRBV5-1 and TRBJ2-2 provide the parts outside the CDR3, is KAGVTQTPRYLIKTRGQQVTLSCSPISGHRSVSWYQQTPGQGLQFLFEYFSETQRNKGNFPGRFSGRQFSNSRSEMNVSTLELGDSALYLCASSLGPGLAGTGELFFGEGSRLTVL.

This sequence joins TRBV6-5 and TRBJ1-1; D not certain. The CDR3 is made up of 14 amino acids. V lost 6 bases, J lost 0 bases, and 11 bases lay in between. Germline-derived CDR1 and CDR2 are MNHEY and SVGAGI. CDR3 amino acids: CASSPGFMNTEAFF. The CDR3 coding sequence is TGTGCCAGCAGCCCGGGGTTCATGAACACTGAAGCTTTCTTT.

V and J are TRBV10-3 and TRBJ2-5; possible D gene TRBD2, 6 bases. CDR3 length: 15 amino acids. CDR1 is ENHRY and CDR2 is SYGVKD in the germline V gene. Trimming pared 3 bases from V and 2 bases from J, leaving 13 bases between. The CDR3 loop reads CAISERRARQETQYF. The CDR3 region has the DNA TGTGCCATCAGTGAACGGAGGGCTAGACAAGAGACCCAGTACTTC.

The chain uses TRBV2 and TRBJ1-1; D is possibly TRBD1 (5 bases). The V gene lost 5 bases and the J gene lost 1 base, with 8 bases spanning the gap. Germline V gene data show CDR1 as SNHLY and CDR2 as FYNNEI. This CDR3 is 13 amino acids long. The CDR3 reads CASSLTGNTEAFF. In DNA, the CDR3 is TGTGCCAGCAGTTTAACAGGGAACACTGAAGCTTTCTTT. The full variable domain, rest sourced from reference TRBV2 and TRBJ1-1, is EPEVTQTPSHQVTQMGQEVILRCVPISNHLYFYWYRQILGQKVEFLVSFYNNEISEKSEIFDDQFSVERPDGSNFTLKIRSTKLEDSAMYFCASSLTGNTEAFFGQGTRLTVV.

The chain combines TRBV7-2 with TRBJ2-5; a weak D match, TRBD2 (5 bases). Trimming stripped 0 bases from V and 2 bases from J, with 10 bases between. CDR3 length: 15 residues. Germline assignment: CDR1 SGHTA and CDR2 FQGNSA. CDR3 coding DNA: TGTGCCAGCAGCTTAGCGCTAACGGGACAAGAGACCCAGTACTTC. Protein: CASSLALTGQETQYF. The variable domain in full, with the rest retrieved from reference TRBV7-2 and TRBJ2-5, is GAGVSQSPSNKVTEKGKDVELRCDPISGHTALYWYRQSLGQGLEFLIYFQGNSAPDKSGLPSDRFSAERTGGSVSTLTIQRTQQEDSAVYLCASSLALTGQETQYFGPGTRLLVL.

J is TRBJ2-1 and V is TRBV7-7, with 11 bases fitting TRBD2. V shed 11 bases and J 7 bases; nucleotides not matched to a gene: 10. The CDR3 length is 14 residues. Germline values: CDR1 SSHAT, CDR2 FNYEAQ (reference sequence). The CDR3 DNA is TGTGCCTTACGGGGACTAGCGGATGGGAATGAGCAGTTCTTC. It translates to CALRGLADGNEQFF.

The chain has TRBV5-1 and TRBJ2-1; TRBD1 agrees at 8 bases. Germline assignment: CDR1 SGHRS and CDR2 YFSETQ. The CDR3 loop spans 14 amino acids. V was pared by 7 bases and J by 4 bases, with 7 bases of the junction left unmatched. For the CDR3, the DNA is TGCGCCAGCGCCCGGACAGGGACATACAATGAGCAGTTCTTC. Translating gives CASARTGTYNEQFF.

The V call is TRBV4-1, the J call TRBJ2-7, with D maybe TRBD1 (5 bases). This CDR3 is built from 15 residues. Trimming left V 1 base short and J 0 bases short, with 10 bases between. The germline gives CDR1 MGHRA, CDR2 YSYEKL. This CDR3 is CASSQASGLSYEQYF. The CDR3 DNA sequence: TGCGCCAGCAGCCAAGCATCAGGGCTCTCCTACGAGCAGTACTTC.

The rearrangement links TRBV5-1 to TRBJ2-7; no clear D gene. The CDR3 consists of 14 residues. The germline CDR1 and CDR2 sequences are SGHRS and YFSETQ. Trimming removed 0 bases from V and 2 bases from J, with 9 bases in between. This chain's CDR3 is CASSLAGQTYEQYF. CDR3 nucleotides: TGCGCCAGCAGCTTGGCGGGTCAGACCTACGAGCAGTACTTC.

This clone has just one count. The chain has TRBV27 and TRBJ1-2; D unclear. The CDR3 runs to 13 residues. V lost 6 bases and J 7 bases, leaving 15 bases between the germline ends. The germline CDR1 and CDR2 sequences are MNHEY and SMNVEV (reference sequence). The CDR3, as DNA: TGTGCCAGCAGCCACGATGAGGCGCGTGGCTACACCTTC. The encoded protein is CASSHDEARGYTF.

The count of this clone is one. V and J are TRBV18 and TRBJ1-5; 8 bases line up with TRBD1. CDR3 size: 15 residues. The V and J ends lost 2 bases and 6 bases, in that order; junction bases with no gene match: 6. Germline loops: CDR1 KGHSH, CDR2 LQKENI. Written as DNA, the CDR3 is TGTGCCAGCTCACCAGGGCAGGGGGCATCTCAGCCCCAGCATTTT. Amino acids: CASSPGQGASQPQHF.

The chain employs TRBV5-8 and TRBJ1-4; D is perhaps TRBD1 (6 bases). With 0 bases removed from V and 2 bases from J, the gap between germline ends came to 14 bases. Looked up from germline, CDR1 is SGHTS and CDR2 is YDEGEE. The CDR3 is made up of 17 amino acids. CDR3 bases: TGTGCCAGCAGCTTGGGCAGGGGAAGGATTACTAATGAAAAACTGTTTTTT. Amino acids: CASSLGRGRITNEKLFF.

V gene TRBV5-1 combines with J gene TRBJ2-5; TRBD1 aligns across 7 bases. The CDR3 spans 13 residues. Trimming took 5 bases from V and 4 from J; bases not matched to a gene: 5. Looked up from germline, CDR1 is SGHRS and CDR2 is YFSETQ. The CDR3 sequence is CASSLGQAETQYF. The CDR3 DNA sequence: TGCGCCAGCAGTTTAGGACAGGCAGAGACCCAGTACTTC.

The gene calls are TRBV27 and TRBJ1-1, with D unresolved. Germline V gene lookup returns CDR1 MNHEY and CDR2 SMNVEV (reference sequence). The V and J ends lost 3 bases and 1 base respectively, with 6 bases between them. The CDR3 length is 13 residues. The CDR3 bases are TGTGCCAGCAGTTTTATAGAGAACACTGAAGCTTTCTTT. This codes for CASSFIENTEAFF.

The chain employs TRBV10-1 and TRBJ2-7, with D possibly matching TRBD1 (5 bases). The CDR3 length is 15 residues. The germline gives CDR1 WNHNN, CDR2 SYGVQD (reference sequence). V lost 3 bases, J lost 6 bases, and 18 bases lay in between. The CDR3 bases are TGCGCCAGCAGTGATGGTCAGGGAAGGGGTTCCGAGCAGTACTTC. This translates into CASSDGQGRGSEQYF.

V gene TRBV28 combines with J gene TRBJ2-1, with 8 nucleotides matching TRBD2. The CDR3 is made up of 17 amino acids. The J segment lost 3 bases and the V segment lost 3 bases, leaving 10 bases of the junction unmatched. From germline, CDR1 is MDHEN and CDR2 SYDVKM. Here the CDR3 reads CASSFFPEREYYNEQFF. CDR3 coding DNA: TGTGCCAGCAGTTTTTTCCCGGAGCGGGAGTACTACAATGAGCAGTTCTTC.

This sequence joins TRBV27 and TRBJ2-1; D is perhaps TRBD2 (6 bases). This CDR3 is built from 15 residues. Deletions cut 8 bases from V and 0 bases from J, with 14 bases between. Per the germline V gene, CDR1 is MNHEY and CDR2 is SMNVEV (reference sequence). DNA of the CDR3: TGTGCCAGCGGCGGAGGGCGGAGCTCCTACAATGAGCAGTTCTTC. Translation gives CASGGGRSSYNEQFF.

The J gene is TRBJ2-7, the V gene TRBV9, with 11 bases fitting TRBD2. With V trimmed by 1 base and J by 4 bases, 7 bases remained unmatched. CDR1 is SGDLS and CDR2 is YYNGEE in the germline V gene. This CDR3 has 16 amino acids. The CDR3 reads CASSVIPGLAVYEQYF. CDR3 nucleotides: TGTGCCAGCAGCGTAATACCGGGACTAGCGGTTTACGAGCAGTACTTC. Complete variable domain (other parts from reference TRBV9 and TRBJ2-7): DSGVTQTPKHLITATGQRVTLRCSPRSGDLSVYWYQQSLDQGLQFLIQYYNGEERAKGNILERFSAQQFPDLHSELNLSSLELGDSALYFCASSVIPGLAVYEQYFGPGTRLTVT.

The rearrangement links TRBV5-1 to TRBJ2-1; D unresolved. V was pared by 0 bases and J by 6 bases, with 10 bases between. In germline, CDR1 is SGHRS, CDR2 YFSETQ. This CDR3 has 14 amino acids. The chain's CDR3 is CASSLGLEVNEQFF. The CDR3 nucleotides read TGCGCCAGCAGCTTGGGGCTAGAGGTCAATGAGCAGTTCTTC.

The gene calls are TRBV28 and TRBJ1-2; D is undetermined. V lost 6 bases to trimming and J lost 8 bases, with 16 bases between them. CDR3 size: 13 residues. Germline-derived CDR1 and CDR2 are MDHEN and SYDVKM. CDR3 bases: TGTGCCAGCAGCTCCGAGGGAGGGAGGGGCTACACCTTC. Residues: CASSSEGGRGYTF.

The J gene is TRBJ1-5, the V gene TRBV6-5; D remains unclear. The V end was cut by 0 bases, the J end by 6 bases, with 9 bases between. In germline, CDR1 is MNHEY, CDR2 SVGAGI. This CDR3 is built from 14 residues. The CDR3 DNA sequence: TGTGCCAGCAGTTACTCGAGGTTTACTCAGCCCCAGCATTTT. As protein: CASSYSRFTQPQHF.

The chain couples TRBV11-2 to TRBJ2-3; 8 nucleotides agree with TRBD2. The CDR3 spans 14 residues. V shed 5 bases, J shed 1 base, and the junction held 2 bases outside the gene matches. Germline V gives CDR1 SGHAT, CDR2 FQNNGV. Written as DNA, the CDR3 is TGTGCCAGCAGCCCCGGGGGGGGCACAGATACGCAGTATTTT. Protein: CASSPGGGTDTQYF.

The V call is TRBV19, the J call TRBJ1-1; 8 nucleotides agree with TRBD1. The CDR3 loop spans 15 amino acids. The V gene's germline CDR1 is LNHDA and CDR2 SQIVND (reference sequence). Trimming at V came to 5 bases and at J to 4 bases, leaving 9 bases not matched to a gene. The CDR3 sequence is CASSPDTGGPTEAFF. The CDR3 nucleotides are TGTGCCAGTAGTCCAGATACAGGGGGTCCCACTGAAGCTTTCTTT.

CDR3 residues: CASSQGGAGEQNIQYF. As DNA, the CDR3 is TGTGCCAGCAGCCAAGGAGGAGCGGGAGAGCAAAACATTCAGTACTTC. The chain joins TRBV4-2 to TRBJ2-4; 8 positions match TRBD2. With V trimmed by 1 base and J by 5 bases, 7 bases remained unmatched. Germline V gene data show CDR1 as LGHNA and CDR2 as YNFKEQ. This CDR3 region has 16 residues.

The chain recombines TRBV2 with TRBJ2-5, with D maybe TRBD2 (7 bases). V shed 11 bases and J shed 5 bases, with 15 bases lying between them. CDR3 length: 12 residues. The germline gives CDR1 SNHLY, CDR2 FYNNEI. CDR3 nucleotide sequence: TGTGCCGGGGGGGCCGTTAGGGAGACCCAGTACTTC. This translates into CAGGAVRETQYF. The whole variable domain, remainder taken from reference TRBV2 and TRBJ2-5, is EPEVTQTPSHQVTQMGQEVILRCVPISNHLYFYWYRQILGQKVEFLVSFYNNEISEKSEIFDDQFSVERPDGSNFTLKIRSTKLEDSAMYFCAGGAVRETQYFGPGTRLLVL.

This clone was observed once. The rearrangement links TRBV7-2 to TRBJ2-5; maybe TRBD2 (5 bases). The V end was cut by 2 bases, the J end by 4 bases, with 11 bases between. CDR1 and CDR2 (germline): SGHTA, FQGNSA. This CDR3 contains 14 residues. The CDR3, as DNA: TGTGCCAGCAGCTTATCGGAGGCACGAGAGACCCAGTACTTC. Protein sequence: CASSLSEARETQYF.

The chain links TRBV28 to TRBJ2-7, with 7 bases lining up with TRBD1. The germline gives CDR1 MDHEN, CDR2 SYDVKM. V was clipped by 5 bases and J by 2 bases; unmatched bases: 3. The CDR3 runs 13 residues. CDR3 sequence reads: CASSPGQTYEQYF. The DNA of the CDR3 is TGTGCCAGCAGTCCGGGACAGACCTACGAGCAGTACTTC.